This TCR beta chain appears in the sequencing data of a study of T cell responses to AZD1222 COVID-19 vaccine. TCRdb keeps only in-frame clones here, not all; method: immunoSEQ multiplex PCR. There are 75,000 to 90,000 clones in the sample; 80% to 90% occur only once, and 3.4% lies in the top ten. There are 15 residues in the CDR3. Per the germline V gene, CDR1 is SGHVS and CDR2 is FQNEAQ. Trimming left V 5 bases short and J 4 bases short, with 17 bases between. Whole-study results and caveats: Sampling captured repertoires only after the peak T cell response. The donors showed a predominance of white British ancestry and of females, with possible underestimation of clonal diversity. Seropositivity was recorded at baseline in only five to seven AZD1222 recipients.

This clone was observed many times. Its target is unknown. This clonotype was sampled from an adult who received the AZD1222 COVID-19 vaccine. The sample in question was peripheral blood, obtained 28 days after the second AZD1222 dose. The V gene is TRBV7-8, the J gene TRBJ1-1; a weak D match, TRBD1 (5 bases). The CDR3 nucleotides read TGTGCCAGCAGCCACGGAGGGGCGCGGGGCACTGAAGCTTTCTTT. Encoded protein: CASSHGGARGTEAFF. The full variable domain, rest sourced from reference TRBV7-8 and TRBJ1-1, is GAGVSQSPRYKVAKRGQDVALRCDPISGHVSLFWYQQALGQGPEFLTYFQNEAQLDKSGLPSDRFFAERPEGSVSTLKIQRTQQEDSAVYLCASSHGGARGTEAFFGQGTRLTVV.